The rows below give T cell receptor beta chains drawn from one sample of a study of blood T cell repertoires in COVID-19. Sequencing used immunoSEQ multiplex PCR; TCRdb keeps in-frame clones, though not all of them. The table lists 270,000 or so clones, roughly nine tenths of them singletons. Sequencing input: peripheral blood. All receptors derive from a woman aged 25 to 39 with COVID-19, enrolled during active disease. CDR3s include the opening cysteine and the closing phenylalanine or tryptophan. The D gene is left open where the match is weak. Clone sizes are given selectively: once, few, many, or a class where the clone is expanded.

CDR3nt: TGTGCCAGCTCATCCGGGAGAAGCTACTCCTACGAGCAGTACTTC
CDR3aa: CASSSGRSYSYEQYF
d_gene: NA
j_gene: TRBJ2-7
v_gene: TRBV18
abundance: NA

CDR3nt: TGTGCCAGCAGCCTAGGGCGATGGGGCGGGACAGGGGGAAAAGAGACCCAGTACTTC
CDR3aa: CASSLGRWGGTGGKETQYF
d_gene: TRBD1
j_gene: TRBJ2-5
v_gene: TRBV11-2
abundance: NA

CDR3nt: TGTGCCAGCAGCTTAACGACCCGGACAGACCAAGTCTTC
CDR3aa: CASSLTTRTDQVF
d_gene: NA
j_gene: TRBJ2-1
v_gene: TRBV7-7
abundance: NA

CDR3nt: TGTGCCAGCAGTGAAGCAGGTGGGGTCTTCACGGGGGGCTATGGCTACACCTTC
CDR3aa: CASSEAGGVFTGGYGYTF
d_gene: NA
j_gene: TRBJ1-2
v_gene: TRBV6-1
abundance: NA

CDR3nt: TGCAGTGCTAGTTTGGAAAATCGGGCTAATGAAAAACTGTTTTTT
CDR3aa: CSASLENRANEKLFF
d_gene: NA
j_gene: TRBJ1-4
v_gene: TRBV20-1
abundance: NA

CDR3nt: TGCGCCAGCAGCCAAGGTCGGTCCTCGCTCGAGCAGTACTTC
CDR3aa: CASSQGRSSLEQYF
d_gene: NA
j_gene: TRBJ2-7
v_gene: TRBV4-1
abundance: NA

CDR3nt: TGCACCAGCAGCGCGGACAGTACGAACACTGAAGCTTTCTTT
CDR3aa: CTSSADSTNTEAFF
d_gene: NA
j_gene: TRBJ1-1
v_gene: TRBV5-1
abundance: NA

CDR3nt: TGTGCCAGCAGCCAAGATCGGAGGGTGGAGAATTCACCCCTCCACTTT
CDR3aa: CASSQDRRVENSPLHF
d_gene: NA
j_gene: TRBJ1-6
v_gene: TRBV4-2
abundance: few

CDR3nt: TGTGCCATCAGTGAGCCCGGGACACCTAAGGGCTACACCTTC
CDR3aa: CAISEPGTPKGYTF
d_gene: NA
j_gene: TRBJ1-2
v_gene: TRBV10-3
abundance: NA

CDR3nt: TGCGCCAGCTCGCCTCATCTAGCGGGAGGTACAGATACGCAGTATTTT
CDR3aa: CASSPHLAGGTDTQYF
d_gene: TRBD2
j_gene: TRBJ2-3
v_gene: TRBV10-1
abundance: NA

CDR3nt: TGCGCCAGCAGCTTTCGGACAGGGGAAGAAGAGACCCAGTACTTC
CDR3aa: CASSFRTGEEETQYF
d_gene: TRBD1
j_gene: TRBJ2-5
v_gene: TRBV4-1
abundance: NA

CDR3nt: TGTGCCAGCTCACCGGACAGTGGGCGGAACACTGAAGCTTTCTTT
CDR3aa: CASSPDSGRNTEAFF
d_gene: NA
j_gene: TRBJ1-1
v_gene: TRBV18
abundance: NA

CDR3nt: TGTGCCATCAGTGGAGGCCTAGGTGTCAATACGCAGTATTTT
CDR3aa: CAISGGLGVNTQYF
d_gene: NA
j_gene: TRBJ2-3
v_gene: TRBV10-3
abundance: NA

CDR3nt: TGTGCCAGCAGTGGGGGAGGGCAGGGTCTATACAATGAGCAGTTCTTC
CDR3aa: CASSGGGQGLYNEQFF
d_gene: TRBD2
j_gene: TRBJ2-1
v_gene: TRBV6-6
abundance: NA

CDR3nt: TGTGCCAGCAGCTCCCGGGACAGGGCCATCTATGGCTACACCTTC
CDR3aa: CASSSRDRAIYGYTF
d_gene: TRBD1
j_gene: TRBJ1-2
v_gene: TRBV11-2
abundance: NA

CDR3nt: TGTGCCTGGAGTGTACAGGGAGAATCGCCCCTCCACTTT
CDR3aa: CAWSVQGESPLHF
d_gene: NA
j_gene: TRBJ1-6
v_gene: TRBV30
abundance: once

CDR3nt: TGTGCCACCCAAGGGGAGGGACTAGTTAGTGAGCAGTTCTTC
CDR3aa: CATQGEGLVSEQFF
d_gene: TRBD2
j_gene: TRBJ2-1
v_gene: TRBV2
abundance: NA

CDR3nt: TGTGCCAGCTCACCATCCGGGAGACTATATGGCTACACCTTC
CDR3aa: CASSPSGRLYGYTF
d_gene: NA
j_gene: TRBJ1-2
v_gene: TRBV18
abundance: once

CDR3nt: TGTGCCAGCAGTTCCCCGGGACTAGCGGCGAGCACAGATACGCAGTATTTT
CDR3aa: CASSSPGLAASTDTQYF
d_gene: TRBD2
j_gene: TRBJ2-3
v_gene: TRBV28
abundance: NA

CDR3nt: TGTGCCAGCAGCTCCGGGACAGGGGATTCCAGTGAGCAGTTCTTC
CDR3aa: CASSSGTGDSSEQFF
d_gene: TRBD1
j_gene: TRBJ2-1
v_gene: TRBV3-1/TRBV3-2
abundance: few

CDR3nt: TGTGCCAGCGCGGGGAACACCGGGGAGCTGTTTTTT
CDR3aa: CASAGNTGELFF
d_gene: NA
j_gene: TRBJ2-2
v_gene: TRBV2
abundance: NA

CDR3nt: TGTGCCAGCAGCTTAGGTGCCAGAACACAAGAGACCCAGTACTTC
CDR3aa: CASSLGARTQETQYF
d_gene: NA
j_gene: TRBJ2-5
v_gene: TRBV7-9
abundance: NA

CDR3nt: TGTGCCTGGACGAGCCCCCCGGGTATCCACGAGCAGTACTTC
CDR3aa: CAWTSPPGIHEQYF
d_gene: NA
j_gene: TRBJ2-7
v_gene: TRBV30
abundance: NA

CDR3nt: TGCGCCAGCAGTCCGCAGGGGGAGTGGACTGAAGCTTTCTTT
CDR3aa: CASSPQGEWTEAFF
d_gene: TRBD1
j_gene: TRBJ1-1
v_gene: TRBV10-1
abundance: few

CDR3nt: TGTGCCAGTACTAGGACAGAGACTCTGAACACTGAAGCTTTCTTT
CDR3aa: CASTRTETLNTEAFF
d_gene: NA
j_gene: TRBJ1-1
v_gene: TRBV19
abundance: NA

CDR3nt: TGTGCCAGCAGCTGGGGACTAGACCCCTACGAGCAGTACTTC
CDR3aa: CASSWGLDPYEQYF
d_gene: TRBD2
j_gene: TRBJ2-7
v_gene: TRBV5-4
abundance: NA

CDR3nt: TGTGCCAGCAGTTTGCGGGGTCAAGAGACCCAGTACTTC
CDR3aa: CASSLRGQETQYF
d_gene: NA
j_gene: TRBJ2-5
v_gene: TRBV12-3/TRBV12-4
abundance: NA

CDR3nt: TGTGCCAGCTCACCTATACAGGGAGGCACAGATACGCAGTATTTT
CDR3aa: CASSPIQGGTDTQYF
d_gene: NA
j_gene: TRBJ2-3
v_gene: TRBV18
abundance: NA

CDR3nt: TGTGCCAGCAGCATAGCCCAGGGGATGGTCAATGAGCAGTTCTTC
CDR3aa: CASSIAQGMVNEQFF
d_gene: NA
j_gene: TRBJ2-1
v_gene: TRBV7-8
abundance: NA

CDR3nt: TGTGCCAGCTCACCACGCAGGGAGGACGAGCAGTTCTTC
CDR3aa: CASSPRREDEQFF
d_gene: NA
j_gene: TRBJ2-1
v_gene: TRBV18
abundance: once

CDR3nt: TGTGCCAGCTCACCGTGGACAGGGATCCTGGTGACTGAAGCTTTCTTT
CDR3aa: CASSPWTGILVTEAFF
d_gene: TRBD1
j_gene: TRBJ1-1
v_gene: TRBV18
abundance: NA

CDR3nt: TGTGCCAGCAGCTTGGTCGGGGGGGGCACAGATACGCAGTATTTT
CDR3aa: CASSLVGGGTDTQYF
d_gene: TRBD2
j_gene: TRBJ2-3
v_gene: TRBV5-6
abundance: once

CDR3nt: TGTGTTGCGGGGGGATACCAAGAGACCCAGTACTTC
CDR3aa: CVAGGYQETQYF
d_gene: TRBD2
j_gene: TRBJ2-5
v_gene: TRBV15
abundance: once

CDR3nt: TGTGCCAGCTCACCTTTCGGGAGAAATGAAAAACTGTTTTTT
CDR3aa: CASSPFGRNEKLFF
d_gene: NA
j_gene: TRBJ1-4
v_gene: TRBV18
abundance: NA

CDR3nt: TGTGCCTGGGGTCGCTCCGGACACCGACATGGCTACACCTTC
CDR3aa: CAWGRSGHRHGYTF
d_gene: NA
j_gene: TRBJ1-2
v_gene: TRBV30
abundance: once

CDR3nt: TGTGCCAGCGATAGCGGGGCCCCCTACAATGAGCAGTTCTTC
CDR3aa: CASDSGAPYNEQFF
d_gene: TRBD2
j_gene: TRBJ2-1
v_gene: TRBV27
abundance: NA

CDR3nt: TGTGCCAGCAGTGAAGGGACAGGCGCTGTAGAGACCCAGTACTTC
CDR3aa: CASSEGTGAVETQYF
d_gene: TRBD1
j_gene: TRBJ2-5
v_gene: TRBV2
abundance: NA

CDR3nt: TGTGCCACCAGTGATTTGGGCAGGGATTATGGCTACACCTTC
CDR3aa: CATSDLGRDYGYTF
d_gene: NA
j_gene: TRBJ1-2
v_gene: TRBV24-1
abundance: NA

CDR3nt: TGTGCCAGCAGTCCGACCGGGTCCTACAATGAGCAGTTCTTC
CDR3aa: CASSPTGSYNEQFF
d_gene: NA
j_gene: TRBJ2-1
v_gene: TRBV6-6
abundance: NA

CDR3nt: TGTGCCAGCAGTTGGGACAGGGAGAACACCATATATTTT
CDR3aa: CASSWDRENTIYF
d_gene: TRBD1
j_gene: TRBJ1-3
v_gene: TRBV6-6
abundance: NA

CDR3nt: TGTGCCAGCAGCTTACCCCTATGGGGACAGAACACTGAAGCTTTCTTT
CDR3aa: CASSLPLWGQNTEAFF
d_gene: NA
j_gene: TRBJ1-1
v_gene: TRBV7-9
abundance: NA

CDR3nt: TGTGCCTGGAGTGAGCAACCGAACACTGAAGCTTTCTTT
CDR3aa: CAWSEQPNTEAFF
d_gene: NA
j_gene: TRBJ1-1
v_gene: TRBV30
abundance: NA

CDR3nt: TGTGCCATCAGCTCACAGGACTATGGCTACACCTTC
CDR3aa: CAISSQDYGYTF
d_gene: NA
j_gene: TRBJ1-2
v_gene: TRBV10-3
abundance: once

CDR3nt: TGTGCCAGCAGCTCACAGGGACAGGGATTTAACTATGGCTACACCTTC
CDR3aa: CASSSQGQGFNYGYTF
d_gene: TRBD1
j_gene: TRBJ1-2
v_gene: TRBV7-8
abundance: NA

CDR3nt: TGCGCCAGCAGCTTGGGCACCAGGGGCTACGAGCAGTACTTC
CDR3aa: CASSLGTRGYEQYF
d_gene: NA
j_gene: TRBJ2-7
v_gene: TRBV5-1
abundance: NA

CDR3nt: TGTGCCAGCAGCAATAAGTCCGGACAGGGGGAGACTAATGAAAAACTGTTTTTT
CDR3aa: CASSNKSGQGETNEKLFF
d_gene: NA
j_gene: TRBJ1-4
v_gene: TRBV21-1
abundance: NA

CDR3nt: TGTGCCAGCAGTTACGGGACAGGGAGCGATTCACCCCTCCACTTT
CDR3aa: CASSYGTGSDSPLHF
d_gene: TRBD1
j_gene: TRBJ1-6
v_gene: TRBV6-5
abundance: NA

CDR3nt: TGTGCCAGCAGCGGCAATTACCCTAACTATGGCTACACCTTC
CDR3aa: CASSGNYPNYGYTF
d_gene: NA
j_gene: TRBJ1-2
v_gene: TRBV7-9
abundance: NA

CDR3nt: TGTGCCAGCAGTCCTTTCGACAGGGGGAGCGGAAACACCATATATTTT
CDR3aa: CASSPFDRGSGNTIYF
d_gene: TRBD1
j_gene: TRBJ1-3
v_gene: TRBV2
abundance: NA

CDR3nt: TGTGCCAGCAGCTTAACGGGACAAGTCATGCGGGATACGCAGTATTTT
CDR3aa: CASSLTGQVMRDTQYF
d_gene: NA
j_gene: TRBJ2-3
v_gene: TRBV7-9
abundance: few

CDR3nt: TGTGCCAGCAGCCCCGGGACTATATTCTACGAGCAGTACTTC
CDR3aa: CASSPGTIFYEQYF
d_gene: TRBD2
j_gene: TRBJ2-7
v_gene: TRBV14
abundance: NA

CDR3nt: TGTGCCAGCAGCGCGACTGGGAATGAGCAGTTCTTC
CDR3aa: CASSATGNEQFF
d_gene: NA
j_gene: TRBJ2-1
v_gene: TRBV7-9
abundance: NA

CDR3nt: TGCGCCAGCAGCCAAGACGGGGGATTGAACACTGAAGCTTTCTTT
CDR3aa: CASSQDGGLNTEAFF
d_gene: NA
j_gene: TRBJ1-1
v_gene: TRBV4-1
abundance: NA

CDR3nt: TGCGCCAGCAGCGCGCGGGATACTAGCGGACTCTACAATGAGCAGTTCTTC
CDR3aa: CASSARDTSGLYNEQFF
d_gene: TRBD2
j_gene: TRBJ2-1
v_gene: TRBV4-1
abundance: NA

CDR3nt: TGCGCCAGCAGCCAAGATCCGGGACAGGCGGTTTTAATTGAGCAGTTCTTC
CDR3aa: CASSQDPGQAVLIEQFF
d_gene: TRBD1
j_gene: TRBJ2-1
v_gene: TRBV4-1
abundance: NA

CDR3nt: TGTGCCAGCAGTGAATCCGCCGGACTCCCGGCCCTCCACTTT
CDR3aa: CASSESAGLPALHF
d_gene: NA
j_gene: TRBJ1-6
v_gene: TRBV2
abundance: NA